The entry below describes one T cell receptor (beta chain). This CDR3 contains 15 residues. Trimming pared 6 bases from V and 0 bases from J, leaving 12 bases between. The germline CDR1 and CDR2 sequences are MNHEY and SMNVEV (reference sequence). This sample is drawn from a study of blood T cell repertoires in COVID-19. As for the study in general: Donors in the United States, Italy and Spain gave samples during acute or convalescent COVID-19. T cells, B-cell-depleted T cells, or PBMCs supplied cDNA or gDNA.

The authors' processing: The assay estimated nucleated cells by amplifying reference gene primers. Profiling relied on immunoSEQ multiplex PCR, and the TCRdb table lists in-frame clones only, not all of them. V and J calls and clone size are given by that table; D and trimming were obtained from the DNA. The profile shows over 130,000 clones, approximately 86% of them singletons. This clonotype originated in a human donor in a cohort sampled during active COVID-19. The sample was peripheral blood. This chain connects TRBV27 to TRBJ2-1; no reliable D call. CDR3 protein: CASSRTESSYNEQFF. Written as DNA, the CDR3 is TGTGCCAGCAGCCGAACTGAAAGCTCCTACAATGAGCAGTTCTTC.